This TCR beta chain was found in a study of OX40 agonist ivuxolimab in advanced cancers. Study-wide background: Participants, 82.7% male, averaged approximately 65 years of age, ranging from about 20 to 79.

TCRdb keeps only in-frame clones here, not all; method: immunoSEQ multiplex PCR. Among some 64,000 clones listed, more than 85% were seen once. The germline V gene encodes CDR1 GTSNPN and CDR2 SVGIG (reference sequence). The V and J ends lost 8 bases and 6 bases, in that order; junction bases with no gene match: 4. The CDR3 is 12 amino acids. The source of this sequence is an adult with an advanced solid tumor such as melanoma, head and neck, liver or kidney cancer. The V gene is TRBV30, the J gene TRBJ2-2; TRBD2 matches at 9 bases. The sample in question was CD4+ or CD8+ T cells sorted from blood, obtained in a trial of the OX40 agonist ivuxolimab. CDR3 sequence reads: CARAGGAGELFF. The DNA of the CDR3 is TGTGCCCGCGCGGGAGGGGCCGGGGAGCTGTTTTTT.